This is a list of T cell receptor beta chains from one sample in a study of blood T cell repertoires in COVID-19. Produced via immunoSEQ multiplex PCR; TCRdb's table is partial and in-frame only. The sample lists approximately 50,000 clones; 80% to 90% were seen once. What was sequenced was peripheral blood. Every receptor here comes from a human donor in a cohort sampled during active COVID-19. Both conserved end residues are part of each CDR3. Fields, in order: D gene, V gene, clone size, J gene, CDR3 DNA, CDR3 protein. The D gene is left open where the match is weak. The size of a clone is reported for some rows only, either as once, few or many, or as a class for expanded clones.

D gene: TRBD1
V gene: TRBV28
clone size: once
J gene: TRBJ2-4
CDR3 DNA: TGTGCCAGCAGCGTTCCGGGACAGGGCAAAAACATTCAGTACTTC
CDR3 protein: CASSVPGQGKNIQYF

D gene: NA
V gene: TRBV29-1
clone size: NA
J gene: TRBJ2-7
CDR3 DNA: TGCAGCGTCGAGACAGGCGGCGAGCAGTACTTC
CDR3 protein: CSVETGGEQYF

D gene: NA
V gene: TRBV5-1
clone size: NA
J gene: TRBJ2-5
CDR3 DNA: TGCGCCAGCAGCTTGGGTACAGGGACAGAGACCCAGTACTTC
CDR3 protein: CASSLGTGTETQYF

D gene: NA
V gene: TRBV6-5
clone size: NA
J gene: TRBJ2-4
CDR3 DNA: TGTGCCAGCAGTTACACGGCAGGGTACATTCAGTACTTC
CDR3 protein: CASSYTAGYIQYF

D gene: NA
V gene: TRBV4-1
clone size: NA
J gene: TRBJ1-1
CDR3 DNA: TGCGCCAGCAGCCGCAATCTAGGGGTCGTTGGCACTGAAGCTTTCTTT
CDR3 protein: CASSRNLGVVGTEAFF

D gene: NA
V gene: TRBV7-3
clone size: NA
J gene: TRBJ1-2
CDR3 DNA: TGTGCCAGCAGCACCACAGGGTCCTATGGCTACACCTTC
CDR3 protein: CASSTTGSYGYTF

D gene: TRBD1
V gene: TRBV29-1
clone size: NA
J gene: TRBJ1-2
CDR3 DNA: TGCAGCGTCCCTGGACAGGGATCCTATGGCTACACCTTC
CDR3 protein: CSVPGQGSYGYTF

D gene: TRBD2
V gene: TRBV7-3
clone size: NA
J gene: TRBJ2-3
CDR3 DNA: TGTGCCAGCAGCGTCACTAGCGGGGGGGCAACAGATACGCAGTATTTT
CDR3 protein: CASSVTSGGATDTQYF

D gene: NA
V gene: TRBV12-3/TRBV12-4
clone size: NA
J gene: TRBJ2-7
CDR3 DNA: TGTGCCAGCAGCGACTCAGGGGAGCAGTACTTC
CDR3 protein: CASSDSGEQYF

D gene: TRBD1
V gene: TRBV5-4
clone size: NA
J gene: TRBJ2-5
CDR3 DNA: TGTGCCAGCAGGGGACAGGGAGAGACCCAGTACTTC
CDR3 protein: CASRGQGETQYF

D gene: NA
V gene: TRBV27
clone size: NA
J gene: TRBJ2-2
CDR3 DNA: TGTGCCAGCAGTTGGCGACGGGGAGGTGATACCGGGGAGCTGTTTTTT
CDR3 protein: CASSWRRGGDTGELFF

D gene: NA
V gene: TRBV25-1
clone size: NA
J gene: TRBJ2-7
CDR3 DNA: TGTGCCAGCAGTCGTGGGACGGGGGTCTACGAGCAGTACTTC
CDR3 protein: CASSRGTGVYEQYF

D gene: NA
V gene: TRBV6-2/TRBV6-3
clone size: NA
J gene: TRBJ2-7
CDR3 DNA: TGTGCCAGCAGTTATACGACAGGTACGAAGCAGTACTTC
CDR3 protein: CASSYTTGTKQYF

D gene: TRBD1
V gene: TRBV7-2
clone size: NA
J gene: TRBJ1-5
CDR3 DNA: TGTGCCAGCAGCTGTAGGGACAGGGACAAGGTGGTGAGCAATCAGCCCCAGCATTTT
CDR3 protein: CASSCRDRDKVVSNQPQHF

D gene: TRBD1
V gene: TRBV4-3
clone size: NA
J gene: TRBJ2-7
CDR3 DNA: TGCGCCAGCAGCCAAGGTTCGCAGGGGGCGTACGAGCAGTACTTC
CDR3 protein: CASSQGSQGAYEQYF

D gene: NA
V gene: TRBV19
clone size: few
J gene: TRBJ2-1
CDR3 DNA: TGTGCCAGTACTGCCAGGGCCTACAATGAGCAGTTCTTC
CDR3 protein: CASTARAYNEQFF

D gene: NA
V gene: TRBV9
clone size: NA
J gene: TRBJ2-2
CDR3 DNA: TGTGCCAGCAGCCCTAGGACAGAACCCACCGGGGAGCTGTTTTTT
CDR3 protein: CASSPRTEPTGELFF

D gene: TRBD2
V gene: TRBV6-1
clone size: NA
J gene: TRBJ2-2
CDR3 DNA: TGTGCCAGCAGTGAGCGGGGGGGCGCCGGGGAGCTGTTTTTT
CDR3 protein: CASSERGGAGELFF

D gene: NA
V gene: TRBV12-3/TRBV12-4
clone size: NA
J gene: TRBJ1-6
CDR3 DNA: TGTGCCAGCACCCGGGGGGGGCATTCACCCCTCCACTTT
CDR3 protein: CASTRGGHSPLHF

D gene: TRBD1
V gene: TRBV7-6
clone size: NA
J gene: TRBJ1-4
CDR3 DNA: TGTGCCAGCAGCCCCGGACAGGGCATTCCCGTTAATGAAAAACTGTTTTTT
CDR3 protein: CASSPGQGIPVNEKLFF

D gene: TRBD1
V gene: TRBV19
clone size: once
J gene: TRBJ1-1
CDR3 DNA: TGTGCCAGTAGTCTATCCGGGACAGGGAACACTGAAGCTTTCTTT
CDR3 protein: CASSLSGTGNTEAFF

D gene: TRBD2
V gene: TRBV28
clone size: NA
J gene: TRBJ2-1
CDR3 DNA: TGTGCCAGCCGAGTAGCGGGAGCCTACAATGAGCAGTTCTTC
CDR3 protein: CASRVAGAYNEQFF

D gene: TRBD1
V gene: TRBV2
clone size: NA
J gene: TRBJ1-1
CDR3 DNA: TGTGCCAGCAGTGAAAGTGGACAGGGGGCTGAAGCTTTCTTT
CDR3 protein: CASSESGQGAEAFF

D gene: TRBD2
V gene: TRBV20-1
clone size: NA
J gene: TRBJ2-3
CDR3 DNA: TGCAGTCTCGCCGGGACTAGCGATTATTTT
CDR3 protein: CSLAGTSDYF

D gene: NA
V gene: TRBV27
clone size: NA
J gene: TRBJ1-4
CDR3 DNA: TGTGCCAGCAGAGACAGTGGCCCTAATGAAAAACTGTTTTTT
CDR3 protein: CASRDSGPNEKLFF

D gene: NA
V gene: TRBV9
clone size: NA
J gene: TRBJ2-7
CDR3 DNA: TGTGCCAGCAGCGTAGGTCAGGTTAGCGGATGGGGGGACGAGCAGTACTTC
CDR3 protein: CASSVGQVSGWGDEQYF

D gene: TRBD2
V gene: TRBV11-3
clone size: NA
J gene: TRBJ2-1
CDR3 DNA: TGTGCCAGCAGCCCCCGCGGGGGGAGAGACTACAATGAGCAGTTCTTC
CDR3 protein: CASSPRGGRDYNEQFF

D gene: TRBD2
V gene: TRBV2
clone size: NA
J gene: TRBJ2-7
CDR3 DNA: TGTGCCAGCAGTGAATTGCTAGCGGGGAACTCCTACGAGCAGTACTTC
CDR3 protein: CASSELLAGNSYEQYF

D gene: NA
V gene: TRBV7-2
clone size: NA
J gene: TRBJ2-5
CDR3 DNA: TGTGCCAGCCGCCCAGTAGGGCCGGGGGAGACCCAGTACTTC
CDR3 protein: CASRPVGPGETQYF

D gene: TRBD1
V gene: TRBV24-1
clone size: NA
J gene: TRBJ2-5
CDR3 DNA: TGTGCCACCAGTGCCCGAGTGGGACAGGGGCCTCAAGAGACCCAGTACTTC
CDR3 protein: CATSARVGQGPQETQYF

D gene: TRBD2
V gene: TRBV9
clone size: NA
J gene: TRBJ2-1
CDR3 DNA: TGTGCCAGCAGCGCTCCTGCCGGGACTAGCGTGAATGACGAGCAGTTCTTC
CDR3 protein: CASSAPAGTSVNDEQFF

D gene: TRBD1
V gene: TRBV27
clone size: NA
J gene: TRBJ1-2
CDR3 DNA: TGTGCCACCAAGTCCGGGACAGGGGGCGGGGGTGGCTACACCTTC
CDR3 protein: CATKSGTGGGGGYTF

D gene: NA
V gene: TRBV6-4
clone size: NA
J gene: TRBJ2-3
CDR3 DNA: TGTGCCAGCAGTGACCACCCCTCCGCGGGCAACACAGATACGCAGTATTTT
CDR3 protein: CASSDHPSAGNTDTQYF